This TCR beta chain originates from a study of cytomegalovirus exposure and HLA in healthy donors. Germline-derived CDR1 and CDR2 are SGHDT and YYEEEE. The CDR3 has 15 residues. Amplification used 60 Vbeta primers and 13 Jbeta primers. Assay used: immunoSEQ multiplex PCR; TCRdb lists only in-frame clones, some missing. The table records roughly 250,000 clones, roughly 80% of them present only once. The receptor's source is a girl aged 2-15 years in good health and CMV-seronegative. The chain combines TRBV5-6 with TRBJ2-5; maybe TRBD1 (5 bases). TRBJ2-7 explains the end of the DNA better; the J call may be wrong. Sequencing input: PBMCs. Here the CDR3 DNA reads TGTGCCAGCAGCTTGGACAGGCGAACCCCCCTCGAGCAGTACTTC. Translating it yields CASSLDRRTPLEQYF.